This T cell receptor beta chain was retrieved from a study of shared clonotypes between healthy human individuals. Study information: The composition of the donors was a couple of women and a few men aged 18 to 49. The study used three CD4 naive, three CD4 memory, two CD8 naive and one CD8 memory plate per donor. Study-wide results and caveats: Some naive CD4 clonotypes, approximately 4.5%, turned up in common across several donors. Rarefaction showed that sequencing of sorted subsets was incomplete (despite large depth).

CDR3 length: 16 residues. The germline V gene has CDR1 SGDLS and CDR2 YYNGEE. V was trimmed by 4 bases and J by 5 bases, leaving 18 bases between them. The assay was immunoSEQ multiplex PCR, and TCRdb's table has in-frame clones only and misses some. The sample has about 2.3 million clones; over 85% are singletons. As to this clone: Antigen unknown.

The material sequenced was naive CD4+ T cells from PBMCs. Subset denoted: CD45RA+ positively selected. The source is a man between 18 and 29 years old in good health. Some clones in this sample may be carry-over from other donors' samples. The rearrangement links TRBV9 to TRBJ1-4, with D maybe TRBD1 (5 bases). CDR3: CASSSQWGVSNEKLFF. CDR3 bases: TGTGCCAGCAGCTCTCAGTGGGGGGTTTCGAATGAAAAACTGTTTTTT.